Listed here are 9 T cell receptor beta chains from one sample, sequenced in a study of cytomegalovirus exposure and HLA in healthy donors. 13 Jbeta primers and 60 Vbeta primers were used for the PCR. Sequencing used immunoSEQ multiplex PCR; TCRdb keeps in-frame clones, though not all of them. Here the sample spans about 160,000 clones, over 60% being singletons. The sequencing sample was made of PBMCs. The source of these receptors is a woman aged 25-40 years in good health and CMV-seronegative.

The J gene is TRBJ2-3, the V gene TRBV9; D is unclear. Looked up from germline, CDR1 is SGDLS and CDR2 is YYNGEE. This CDR3 spans 12 amino acids. Deletions cut 0 bases from V and 3 bases from J, with 2 bases between. Here the CDR3 DNA reads TGTGCCAGCAGCGTAGCTACAGATACGCAGTATTTT. Translation: CASSVATDTQYF. The full variable domain, rest sourced from reference TRBV9 and TRBJ2-3, is DSGVTQTPKHLITATGQRVTLRCSPRSGDLSVYWYQQSLDQGLQFLIQYYNGEERAKGNILERFSAQQFPDLHSELNLSSLELGDSALYFCASSVATDTQYFGPGTRLTVL.

This clone was counted a few times. This chain links TRBV5-6 with TRBJ1-6; D gene ambiguous. The CDR3 loop spans 15 amino acids. Germline CDR1 is SGHDT and CDR2 is YYEEEE. Trimming cost V 1 base and J 4 bases, with 9 bases left between them. The CDR3 sequence: CASSLFSGYNSPLHF. CDR3 sequence (DNA): TGTGCCAGCAGCTTGTTTTCCGGGTATAATTCACCCCTCCACTTT.

This clone appeared a few times. The chain uses TRBV2 and TRBJ1-4; D perhaps matches TRBD1 (5 bases). V dropped 6 bases and J dropped 11 bases, with 13 bases sitting between them. The length of the CDR3 is 12 residues. Germline CDR1 reads SNHLY; CDR2 reads FYNNEI. In nucleotides, the CDR3 is TGTGCCAGCAGCGTGACAGCGGGGAAACTGTTTTTT. It specifies CASSVTAGKLFF.

This chain uses TRBV5-1 with TRBJ2-7, with D possibly matching TRBD1 (6 bases). Per germline, CDR1 SGHRS and CDR2 YFSETQ. The CDR3 has 19 residues. Between the trimmed V and J ends, which lost 0 bases and 1 base, there was a span of 23 bases. The CDR3 DNA reads TGCGCCAGCAGCTTGGATGGGGGCAGGGGCCAACCTATATCCTACGAGCAGTACTTC. As protein: CASSLDGGRGQPISYEQYF.

This clone was seen a single time. The chain combines TRBV5-4 with TRBJ2-5; 7 bases are a match to TRBD1. The J call may be faulty, since TRBJ2-7 better matches the DNA end. Germline CDR1 reads SGHNT; CDR2 reads YYREEE (reference sequence). The CDR3 is 13 amino acids. The CDR3 bases are TGTGCCAGCAGCTCGGGACAGCACTACGAGCAGTACTTC. This gives the protein CASSSGQHYEQYF.

The chain recombines TRBV5-1 with TRBJ1-5; no clear D gene. This CDR3 is 16 amino acids long. Germline V gene sequence: CDR1 SGHRS, CDR2 YFSETQ. V was trimmed by 0 bases and J by 2 bases, leaving 12 bases between them. The CDR3 region has the DNA TGCGCCAGCAGCTTGGGTCCGGGGAGAGGCAATCAGCCCCAGCATTTT. Translating gives CASSLGPGRGNQPQHF. Filled out from reference TRBV5-1 and TRBJ1-5, the complete variable domain reads KAGVTQTPRYLIKTRGQQVTLSCSPISGHRSVSWYQQTPGQGLQFLFEYFSETQRNKGNFPGRFSGRQFSNSRSEMNVSTLELGDSALYLCASSLGPGRGNQPQHFGDGTRLSIL.

The chain is built from TRBV27 and TRBJ2-1, with a weak D call TRBD1 (5 bases). Per the germline V gene, CDR1 is MNHEY and CDR2 is SMNVEV (reference sequence). Trimming took off 6 bases at V and 3 bases at J, with 9 bases between the two ends. The length of the CDR3 is 13 residues. In DNA form, the CDR3 reads TGTGCCAGCAGCCCAGGGCTCTACAATGAGCAGTTCTTC. Amino acid sequence: CASSPGLYNEQFF.

This clone was picked up one time. This sequence joins TRBV6-5 and TRBJ1-5, with 8 bases fitting TRBD1. Germline V gene data show CDR1 as MNHEY and CDR2 as SVGAGI. CDR3 size: 14 residues. Unmatched junction bases numbered 6, after V lost 4 bases and J lost 7 bases. The CDR3 DNA reads as TGTGCCAGCAGTTTCAGACAGGGGAGACAGCCCCAGCATTTT. Encoded protein: CASSFRQGRQPQHF.

This clone was detected a few times. This chain links TRBV7-9 with TRBJ1-1, with a possible D match to TRBD1 (5 bases). Per germline, CDR1 SEHNR and CDR2 FQNEAQ (reference sequence). V dropped 6 bases and J dropped 5 bases, with 10 bases sitting between them. The CDR3 runs 12 residues. The CDR3 sequence is CASRAGFTEAFF. CDR3 coding DNA: TGTGCCAGCAGGGCAGGGTTTACTGAAGCTTTCTTT.